Shown below are 5 T cell receptor beta chains from a single sample sequenced in a study of blood T cell repertoires in COVID-19. Here immunoSEQ multiplex PCR was the method, and the copy in TCRdb shows in-frame clones only, minus some. The sample records a few hundred thousand clones, roughly nine tenths being singletons. Material: peripheral blood. The origin of the receptors is a woman in her 50s with acute or convalescent COVID-19.

The gene calls are TRBV7-9 and TRBJ1-4; D is undetermined. From germline, CDR1 is SEHNR and CDR2 FQNEAQ (reference sequence). The CDR3 covers 14 residues. With 7 bases removed from V and 0 bases from J, the gap between germline ends came to 9 bases. This CDR3 reads CASTPGPTNEKLFF. In DNA form, the CDR3 reads TGTGCCAGCACCCCAGGCCCAACTAATGAAAAACTGTTTTTT.

The chain couples TRBV10-3 to TRBJ2-2, with 7 bases identical to TRBD2. The CDR3 is made up of 17 amino acids. Germline-derived CDR1 and CDR2 are ENHRY and SYGVKD. J was trimmed by 0 bases and V by 7 bases; bases with no gene match: 11. CDR3 nucleotides: TGTGCCATCACCGTGGGGGGGGACCCCACGAACACCGGGGAGCTGTTTTTT. It is translated as CAITVGGDPTNTGELFF.

This clone was counted once. The chain recombines TRBV4-3 with TRBJ1-4; 7 positions match TRBD1. Germline V lookup: CDR1 LGHNA, CDR2 YSLEER. The J segment lost 5 bases and the V segment lost 2 bases, leaving 5 bases of the junction unmatched. The length of the CDR3 is 15 residues. In DNA, the CDR3 is TGCGCCAGCAGCCAAAACAGGGGTGGGAATGAAAAACTGTTTTTT. This encodes CASSQNRGGNEKLFF.

The chain uses TRBV6-1 and TRBJ1-2; TRBD1 agrees at 8 bases. The CDR3 extends over 13 amino acids. V shed 3 bases and J 8 bases; nucleotides not matched to a gene: 5. CDR1 and CDR2 (germline): MNHNS, SASEGT. The CDR3 protein is CASSEQGARGYTF. The DNA for the CDR3 is TGTGCCAGCAGTGAGCAGGGGGCGAGGGGCTACACCTTC.

The chain has TRBV4-1 and TRBJ2-1, with D maybe TRBD2 (6 bases). Germline V gene sequence: CDR1 MGHRA, CDR2 YSYEKL. This CDR3 has 15 amino acids. V was pared by 7 bases and J by 6 bases, with 19 bases between. The CDR3 sequence is CASTPLRGTRNEQFF. CDR3 nucleotides: TGCGCCAGCACCCCCTTACGGGGGACTCGCAATGAGCAGTTCTTC.